This T cell receptor beta chain was sequenced during a study of blood T cell repertoires in COVID-19. Sequenced by immunoSEQ multiplex PCR; TCRdb stores in-frame clones only, minus some. The profile shows approximately 210,000 clones, approximately 88% of them singletons. V lost 3 bases and J lost 5; bases outside the gene matches: 11. CDR3 size: 16 residues. CDR1 and CDR2 from the germline V gene are SGHTA and FQGNSA. The origin of this receptor is a young woman who had recovered from COVID-19. Sequencing input: PBMCs or T cells enriched from blood (not recorded which). This chain joins TRBV7-2 and TRBJ2-7, with 9 bases lining up with TRBD1. The CDR3 is CASSFRQGQGGNEQYF. CDR3 in DNA: TGTGCCAGCAGCTTTCGGCAGGGACAGGGTGGGAACGAGCAGTACTTC. Looking up the rest from reference TRBV7-2 and TRBJ2-7 gives the full variable domain: GAGVSQSPSNKVTEKGKDVELRCDPISGHTALYWYRQSLGQGLEFLIYFQGNSAPDKSGLPSDRFSAERTGGSVSTLTIQRTQQEDSAVYLCASSFRQGQGGNEQYFGPGTRLTVT.